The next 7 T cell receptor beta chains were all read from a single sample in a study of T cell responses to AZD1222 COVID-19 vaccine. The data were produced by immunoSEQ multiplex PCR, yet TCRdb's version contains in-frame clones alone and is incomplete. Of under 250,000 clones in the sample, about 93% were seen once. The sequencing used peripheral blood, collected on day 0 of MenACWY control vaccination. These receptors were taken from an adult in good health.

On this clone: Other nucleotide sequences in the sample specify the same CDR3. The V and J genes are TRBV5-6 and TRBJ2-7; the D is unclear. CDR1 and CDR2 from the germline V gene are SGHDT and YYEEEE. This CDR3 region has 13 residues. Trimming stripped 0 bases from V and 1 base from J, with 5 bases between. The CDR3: CASSLGRSYEQYF. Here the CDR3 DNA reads TGTGCCAGCAGCTTGGGGCGGTCCTACGAGCAGTACTTC.

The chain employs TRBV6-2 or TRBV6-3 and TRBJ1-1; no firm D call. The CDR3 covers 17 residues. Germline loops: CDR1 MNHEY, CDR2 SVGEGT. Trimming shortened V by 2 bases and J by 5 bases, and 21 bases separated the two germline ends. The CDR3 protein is CASSYPTNKGPWTEAFF. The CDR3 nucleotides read TGTGCCAGCAGTTACCCAACTAACAAAGGCCCTTGGACTGAAGCTTTCTTT.

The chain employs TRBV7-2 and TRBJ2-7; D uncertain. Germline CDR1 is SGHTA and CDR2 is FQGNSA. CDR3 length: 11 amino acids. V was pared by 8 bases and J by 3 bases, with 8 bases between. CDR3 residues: CASQSFYEQYF. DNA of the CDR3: TGTGCCAGCCAATCCTTCTACGAGCAGTACTTC.

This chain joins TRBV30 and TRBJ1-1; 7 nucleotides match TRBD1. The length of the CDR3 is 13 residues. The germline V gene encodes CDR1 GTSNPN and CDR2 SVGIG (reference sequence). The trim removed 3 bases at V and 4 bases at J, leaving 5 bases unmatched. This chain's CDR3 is CAWRGQPSTEAFF. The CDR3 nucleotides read TGTGCCTGGAGGGGACAGCCCAGCACTGAAGCTTTCTTT. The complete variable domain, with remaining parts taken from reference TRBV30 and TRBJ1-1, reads SQTIHQWPATLVQPVGSPLSLECTVEGTSNPNLYWYRQAAGRGLQLLFYSVGIGQISSEVPQNLSASRPQDRQFILSSKKLLLSDSGFYLCAWRGQPSTEAFFGQGTRLTVV.

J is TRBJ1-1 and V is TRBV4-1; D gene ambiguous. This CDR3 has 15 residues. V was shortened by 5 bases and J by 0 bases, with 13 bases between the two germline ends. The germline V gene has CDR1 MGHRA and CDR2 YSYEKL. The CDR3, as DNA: TGCGCCAGCAGCAACCTAGGGAGAATGAACACTGAAGCTTTCTTT. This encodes CASSNLGRMNTEAFF.

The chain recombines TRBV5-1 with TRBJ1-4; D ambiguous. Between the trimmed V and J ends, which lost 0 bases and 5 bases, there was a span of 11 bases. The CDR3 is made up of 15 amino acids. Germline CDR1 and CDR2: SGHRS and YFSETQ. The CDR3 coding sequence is TGCGCCAGCAGCTTGGGGTCAGGACCGAATGAAAAACTGTTTTTT. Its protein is CASSLGSGPNEKLFF.

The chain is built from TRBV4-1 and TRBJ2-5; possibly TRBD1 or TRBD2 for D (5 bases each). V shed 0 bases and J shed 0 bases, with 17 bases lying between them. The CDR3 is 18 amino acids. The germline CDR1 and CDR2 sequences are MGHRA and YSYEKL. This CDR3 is CASSQENIQLGHQETQYF. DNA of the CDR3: TGCGCCAGCAGCCAAGAGAATATACAATTGGGACACCAAGAGACCCAGTACTTC.